This entry concerns a single T cell receptor beta chain. The record originates from a study of blood T cell repertoires in COVID-19. The wider study: The United States, Italy and Spain were the sources of the acute and convalescent COVID-19 samples. Sources were T cells, B-cell-depleted T cells, or PBMCs; the material itself was cDNA or gDNA.

Germline CDR1 reads LNHDA; CDR2 reads SQIVND (reference sequence). This CDR3 spans 19 amino acids. With 8 bases removed from V and 2 bases from J, the gap between germline ends came to 30 bases. Per the authors' pipeline: By means of reference gene primer amplification, nucleated cell counts were estimated. Clones were read by immunoSEQ multiplex PCR, and TCRdb kept only the in-frame ones, dropping some. V, J and clone size were drawn from that table, and D and trimming were deduced from the DNA. The sample holds 110,000 or so clones, over 80% seen once. This sequence originates from a woman between 50 and 59 years old with acute or convalescent COVID-19. The sample consisted of peripheral blood. The genes are TRBV19 and TRBJ1-2, with D possibly TRBD1 on 5 matching bases. The CDR3 nucleotides read TGTGCCAGTCCCGCGAGAATGTGGCCTAGCGGGACGCAAAACTATGGCTACACCTTC. This gives the protein CASPARMWPSGTQNYGYTF.